The clone carrying this T cell receptor beta chain was seen ten or more times. Antigen specificity is unknown. This specimen belongs to a study of breast tumors, draining lymph nodes, adjacent tissues. Germline CDR1 and CDR2: SGDLS and YYNGEE. The CDR3 loop spans 13 amino acids. V was clipped by 2 bases and J by 8 bases; unmatched bases: 2. Overall study results and limits: That most tumor T cells come from lymph nodes remained unproven. Tumors had less TCR diversity than lymph nodes, more than nontumor tissue. Tumor and nontumor repertoires were significantly more similar in luminal-like than in basal-like breast cancer.

MiXCR, run by TCRdb on the multiplex PCR reads, gives a single entry per CDR3 protein. The sample records about 19,000 distinct CDR3 sequences, about 45% being singletons. The material sequenced was breast tumor tissue. The clonotype originates from a female donor with breast cancer. Some clones in this sample may be carry-over from other donors' samples. The V gene is TRBV9, the J gene TRBJ2-1; 9 bases fit TRBD2. The CDR3 loop is CASSVRTSDEQFF. DNA of the CDR3: TGTGCCAGCAGCGTTAGGACTAGCGATGAGCAGTTCTTC.